A single sample gave rise to the 19 T cell receptor beta chains below, sequenced in a study of blood T cell repertoires in COVID-19 (dated by TCRdb to 2018 to 2021). Library preparation used the immunoSEQ multiplex PCR assay. The table comes from immuneACCESS by way of TCRdb, which keeps in-frame sequences with V and J called. Part of the clones is missing from these tables; in studies checked, under half for an unresolved V gene and the rest for unknown reasons. The table for this sample lists approximately 150,000 clones; approximately 83% of them were counted only once. The top ten clones comprise more than 4.5% of the sample. The sequenced sample consisted of PBMCs or T cells enriched from blood (not recorded which). The source of these receptors is a man aged 70-80 years who had been exposed to COVID-19.

The gene calls are TRBV6-2 or TRBV6-3 and TRBJ2-1; TRBD2 might be the D (5 bases). Germline V CDR1 and CDR2: MNHEY, SVGEGT. This CDR3 has 13 residues. Trimming removed 2 bases at V and 9 bases at J, with 11 bases between. The DNA for the CDR3 is TGTGCCAGCAGTTACACTAGGGTGGGTGAGCAGTTCTTC. Translating gives CASSYTRVGEQFF.

Only one count was recorded for this clone. This chain connects TRBV27 to TRBJ1-6; D remains ambiguous. V was clipped by 3 bases and J by 7 bases, with 10 bases between them. The CDR3 has 14 residues. The germline CDR1 and CDR2 sequences are MNHEY and SMNVEV (reference sequence). The CDR3 nucleotides read TGTGCCAGCAGTTTTCGGAGTCCAAATTCACCCCTCCACTTT. It yields the protein CASSFRSPNSPLHF.

This clone was recorded a few times. The J gene is TRBJ1-2, the V gene TRBV29-1; 7 bases are a match to TRBD1. Germline lookup yields CDR1 SQVTM and CDR2 ANQGSEA. V trimming: 7 bases; J trimming: 4 bases; junction bases outside the gene matches: 9. The CDR3 sequence is 13 residues long. The CDR3 DNA follows: TGCAGCGGGCTGGCAGGGGGAACCTATGGCTACACCTTC. Amino acid sequence: CSGLAGGTYGYTF.

The chain has TRBV7-6 and TRBJ2-7; tentative D call: TRBD1 (5 bases). Germline CDR1 reads SGHVS; CDR2 reads FNYEAQ. The V end lost 1 base, the J end lost 2 bases, and 18 bases lay between the germline ends. This CDR3 is built from 17 residues. The CDR3 loop reads CASSLVTDSDSAYEQYF. In DNA, the CDR3 is TGTGCCAGCAGCTTAGTGACCGATTCTGACAGCGCCTACGAGCAGTACTTC.

This clone was seen just once. The chain carries TRBV7-2 and TRBJ1-3; tentatively, D is TRBD1 (5 bases). The CDR3 is 17 amino acids. The germline gives CDR1 SGHTA, CDR2 FQGNSA. Trimming removed 2 bases from V and 0 bases from J, with 14 bases in between. The CDR3 loop is CASSLQSGPNSGNTIYF. For the CDR3, the DNA is TGTGCCAGCAGCTTACAATCAGGGCCAAACTCTGGAAACACCATATATTTT. The entire variable domain, with the rest obtained from reference TRBV7-2 and TRBJ1-3, is as follows: GAGVSQSPSNKVTEKGKDVELRCDPISGHTALYWYRQSLGQGLEFLIYFQGNSAPDKSGLPSDRFSAERTGGSVSTLTIQRTQQEDSAVYLCASSLQSGPNSGNTIYFGEGSWLTVV.

This clone appeared a single time. The rearrangement links TRBV19 to TRBJ2-2; 8 nucleotides match TRBD2. The length of the CDR3 is 14 residues. Germline-derived CDR1 and CDR2 are LNHDA and SQIVND (reference sequence). V dropped 4 bases and J dropped 7; count of bases not matched to a gene: 5. The CDR3 DNA reads as TGTGCCAGTAGTAGCGGGGGGTCGAACGGGGAGCTGTTTTTT. This translates into CASSSGGSNGELFF.

The chain employs TRBV7-9 and TRBJ2-5; D possibly corresponds to TRBD2 (5 bases). The CDR3 length is 14 residues. V lost 1 base and J 5 bases, leaving 11 bases between the germline ends. Per the germline V gene, CDR1 is SEHNR and CDR2 is FQNEAQ (reference sequence). CDR3 in amino acids: CASSLEGGGETQYF. The CDR3 region has the DNA TGTGCCAGCAGCTTAGAAGGAGGTGGGGAGACCCAGTACTTC.

The chain uses TRBV11-2 and TRBJ1-2; TRBD1 might be the D (5 bases). With 5 bases removed from V and 4 bases from J, the gap between germline ends came to 17 bases. CDR3 length: 15 residues. The germline CDR1 and CDR2 sequences are SGHAT and FQNNGV. For the CDR3, the DNA is TGTGCCAGCAGCGCTACGGGCCCCGGGGGCTATGGCTACACCTTC. It is translated as CASSATGPGGYGYTF.

This chain connects TRBV10-1 to TRBJ2-5, with a possible D match to TRBD1 (6 bases). Germline-derived CDR1 and CDR2 are WNHNN and SYGVQD (reference sequence). V shed 8 bases and J shed 7 bases, with 29 bases lying between them. CDR3 size: 17 residues. The CDR3 DNA is TGCGCCAGCGCTCCTTTCGGACAGACTGGGCGGTTAGGGACCCAGTACTTC. Protein product: CASAPFGQTGRLGTQYF.

V usage is TRBV5-1 and J usage is TRBJ2-1; tentatively, D is TRBD2 (5 bases). Germline V CDR1 and CDR2: SGHRS, YFSETQ. V dropped 5 bases and J dropped 0 bases, with 12 bases sitting between them. The CDR3 consists of 15 residues. The CDR3 DNA follows: TGCGCCAGCAGGCCGGACTCGGCCTCCTACAATGAGCAGTTCTTC. Protein sequence: CASRPDSASYNEQFF.

For this clone: Other DNA variants within this sample encode the same CDR3. The J gene is TRBJ2-7, the V gene TRBV5-1; no clear D gene. Per germline, CDR1 SGHRS and CDR2 YFSETQ. V was shortened by 0 bases and J by 2 bases, with 9 bases between the two germline ends. The CDR3 has 14 amino acids. The CDR3, as DNA: TGCGCCAGCAGCTTGGTAGTGTCACCCTACGAGCAGTACTTC. It encodes CASSLVVSPYEQYF.

The J gene is TRBJ1-4, the V gene TRBV4-3; possibly TRBD1 for D (6 bases). Germline CDR1 is LGHNA and CDR2 is YSLEER. The CDR3 extends over 15 amino acids. Trimming cost V 5 bases and J 8 bases, with 18 bases left between them. The DNA for the CDR3 is TGCGCCAGCAGCGCACACAGGGCCGTTTGGGAAAAACTGTTTTTT. As protein: CASSAHRAVWEKLFF.

The table lists this clone with a count of one. This sequence joins TRBV2 and TRBJ1-6; 7 bases align to TRBD1. Germline V gene sequence: CDR1 SNHLY, CDR2 FYNNEI. J was trimmed by 7 bases and V by 6 bases; bases with no gene match: 6. The CDR3 totals 14 residues. The CDR3 sequence is CASSDRVYNSPLHF. The CDR3 DNA reads TGTGCCAGCAGCGACAGGGTATACAATTCACCCCTCCACTTT.

The V gene is TRBV7-9, the J gene TRBJ1-6; a weak D match, TRBD1 (5 bases). Germline V gives CDR1 SEHNR, CDR2 FQNEAQ (reference sequence). This CDR3 is 15 amino acids long. V lost 2 bases, J lost 6 bases, and 11 bases lay in between. This CDR3 reads CASSLSGAINSPLHF. The CDR3 DNA is TGTGCCAGCAGCTTAAGTGGGGCTATTAATTCACCCCTCCACTTT.

This clone turned up a few times. The chain is built from TRBV28 and TRBJ1-5; 8 bases map to TRBD1. Germline V gene data show CDR1 as MDHEN and CDR2 as SYDVKM. The trim removed 2 bases at V and 4 bases at J, leaving 4 bases unmatched. The CDR3 consists of 15 residues. The CDR3: CASSLPGGPNQPQHF. Written as DNA, the CDR3 is TGTGCCAGCAGTTTACCAGGGGGCCCGAATCAGCCCCAGCATTTT.

This chain connects TRBV9 to TRBJ2-1; TRBD2 matches 7 bases. This CDR3 contains 17 residues. After removal of 0 bases from V and 5 bases from J, the junction contained 11 bases not matched to a gene. CDR1 is SGDLS and CDR2 is YYNGEE in the germline V gene. The CDR3 nucleotides read TGTGCCAGCAGCGTAGGTAGCCGAGGGAGGGTGCACAATGAGCAGTTCTTC. The encoded protein is CASSVGSRGRVHNEQFF.

The chain has TRBV19 and TRBJ2-7; TRBD1 is a possible D gene (5 bases). Germline V lookup: CDR1 LNHDA, CDR2 SQIVND (reference sequence). The V gene lost 4 bases and the J gene lost 0 bases, with 7 bases spanning the gap. The CDR3 extends over 13 amino acids. CDR3 in amino acids: CASSKGFSYEQYF. The CDR3 DNA sequence: TGTGCCAGTAGTAAGGGGTTCTCCTACGAGCAGTACTTC.

The V and J genes are TRBV6-2 or TRBV6-3 and TRBJ1-6; 10 nucleotides line up with TRBD1. The CDR3 loop spans 16 amino acids. J gave up 9 bases and V 6 bases, and 11 bases lay outside the gene matches. Germline V CDR1 and CDR2: MNHEY, SVGEGT. The CDR3 nucleotides are TGTGCCAGCAGCCTTGCGCGGGACAGGGGTCTTTCACCCCTCCACTTT. Protein: CASSLARDRGLSPLHF.

This chain joins TRBV5-1 and TRBJ2-2, with D possibly being TRBD2 (5 bases). Trimming stripped 4 bases from V and 3 bases from J, with 10 bases between. Looked up from germline, CDR1 is SGHRS and CDR2 is YFSETQ. The CDR3 runs 14 residues. Written as DNA, the CDR3 is TGCGCCAGCAGCCTCGGGATTTACACCGGGGAGCTGTTTTTT. Protein sequence: CASSLGIYTGELFF.